This TCR beta chain was profiled in a study of blood T cell repertoires in COVID-19. Study-wide context: Acute-phase and convalescent COVID-19 samples originated in the United States, Italy and Spain.

Some clones are missing from TCRdb's copy, which holds only in-frame ones; the method was immunoSEQ multiplex PCR. The sample yields about 73,000 clones, over 70% seen once. CDR3 size: 15 residues. The V and J ends lost 2 bases and 2 bases, in that order; junction bases with no gene match: 4. CDR1 is MNHEY and CDR2 is SVGAGI in the germline V gene. As for this clone: At the DNA level, this CDR3 is encoded by other sequences in the same sample as well.

J is TRBJ2-7 and V is TRBV6-5; TRBD1 aligns across 9 bases. The sequence came from a man at least 80 years old with active or convalescent COVID-19. The material sequenced was peripheral blood. CDR3 sequence: CASSYLDRGPYEQYF. CDR3 coding DNA: TGTGCCAGCAGTTACCTGGACAGGGGACCCTACGAGCAGTACTTC.